There are a few counts of the clone carrying this TCR beta chain. Its antigen is unknown. This sample is part of a study of shared clonotypes between healthy human individuals. Study results and limitations: Relative to their counterparts shared across all four donors, non-shared clonotypes exhibited diminished generation probabilities.

This CDR3 region has 13 residues. Germline V gene data show CDR1 as SNHLY and CDR2 as FYNNEI. Trimming stripped 5 bases from V and 7 bases from J, with 12 bases between. Profiled with immunoSEQ multiplex PCR; TCRdb holds only in-frame clones, not every one. Among a few million clones, around 92% were seen once, and the ten largest hold around 0.35%. A split of CD4+ cells into CD45RA+ naive and CD45RA-negative memory subsets was performed. Sequencing used naive CD4+ T cells from PBMCs. Stated subset: CD45RA+ positively selected. The receptor's source is a man aged 18 to 35 in good health. Some clones in this sample may be carry-over from other donors' samples. The J gene is TRBJ1-5, the V gene TRBV2; D might be TRBD1 (5 bases). CDR3 residues: CASSRGDAQPQHF. CDR3 DNA: TGTGCCAGCAGTCGGGGGGACGCCCAGCCCCAGCATTTT.